The rows below give T cell receptor beta chains drawn from one sample of a study of CD4 T cells in relation to SARS-CoV-2 and coronaviruses. Profiling relied on immunoSEQ multiplex PCR, and the TCRdb table lists in-frame clones only, not all of them. The table includes some 64,000 clones, less than 95% detected once. The sample consisted of naive CD4+ T cells from PBMCs. All receptors come from a human donor in good health. The CDR3 runs from the conserved cysteine through the conserved F or W. Each record gives: D gene, clone size, V gene, J gene, CDR3 protein, CDR3 DNA. D genes are given only for firm matches. Size is stated for part of the rows, as once, few or many counts, or as a class when the clone is expanded.

d_call: TRBD1
clone_size: NA
v_call: TRBV7-8
j_call: TRBJ2-2
cdr3_aa: CASSRGSRAGGGTGELFF
cdr3_nt: TGTGCCAGCAGCCGGGGGTCGAGGGCAGGGGGCGGCACCGGGGAGCTGTTTTTT

d_call: NA
clone_size: NA
v_call: TRBV28
j_call: TRBJ2-5
cdr3_aa: CASSFVGRTETQYF
cdr3_nt: TGTGCCAGCAGTTTCGTAGGCCGGACAGAGACCCAGTACTTC

d_call: NA
clone_size: NA
v_call: TRBV2
j_call: TRBJ1-5
cdr3_aa: CASSEGELGQPQHF
cdr3_nt: TGTGCCAGCAGCGAGGGGGAGCTCGGGCAGCCCCAGCATTTT

d_call: TRBD1
clone_size: NA
v_call: TRBV7-6
j_call: TRBJ2-7
cdr3_aa: CASSASRTGLFDEQYF
cdr3_nt: TGTGCCAGCAGCGCATCCAGGACAGGTTTATTCGACGAGCAGTACTTC

d_call: NA
clone_size: NA
v_call: TRBV5-1
j_call: TRBJ1-3
cdr3_aa: CASSLGGGVGNTIYF
cdr3_nt: TGCGCCAGCAGCTTGGGAGGAGGGGTTGGAAACACCATATATTTT

d_call: TRBD2
clone_size: NA
v_call: TRBV6-2/TRBV6-3
j_call: TRBJ2-1
cdr3_aa: CASSRLAGGSTHAYNEQFF
cdr3_nt: TGTGCCAGCAGTAGACTAGCGGGAGGCTCAACCCATGCCTACAATGAGCAGTTCTTC

d_call: TRBD2
clone_size: NA
v_call: TRBV19
j_call: TRBJ2-2
cdr3_aa: CASSMGLAGVGDTGELFF
cdr3_nt: TGTGCCAGTAGTATGGGACTAGCGGGAGTAGGGGACACCGGGGAGCTGTTTTTT

d_call: TRBD1
clone_size: NA
v_call: TRBV11-2
j_call: TRBJ2-1
cdr3_aa: CASSLGNRGTSSYNEQFF
cdr3_nt: TGTGCCAGCAGCTTAGGAAACAGGGGGACGAGCTCCTACAATGAGCAGTTCTTC

d_call: NA
clone_size: NA
v_call: TRBV19
j_call: TRBJ2-4
cdr3_aa: CASSPGGAAKNIQYF
cdr3_nt: TGTGCCAGTAGCCCTGGGGGAGCAGCCAAAAACATTCAGTACTTC

d_call: NA
clone_size: NA
v_call: TRBV23-1
j_call: TRBJ2-1
cdr3_aa: CASSNRDREGAGGYNEQFF
cdr3_nt: TGCGCCAGCAGCAACCGGGACAGGGAAGGAGCGGGGGGTTACAATGAGCAGTTCTTC

d_call: TRBD1
clone_size: NA
v_call: TRBV5-8
j_call: TRBJ2-2
cdr3_aa: CASSWRTGTNTGELFF
cdr3_nt: TGTGCCAGCAGCTGGAGGACAGGGACGAACACCGGGGAGCTGTTTTTT

d_call: NA
clone_size: NA
v_call: TRBV19
j_call: TRBJ2-5
cdr3_aa: CASSTVTSVETQYF
cdr3_nt: TGTGCCAGTAGTACCGTTACGAGCGTAGAGACCCAGTACTTC

d_call: NA
clone_size: once
v_call: TRBV27
j_call: TRBJ2-7
cdr3_aa: CASSSWDFPYEQYF
cdr3_nt: TGTGCCAGCAGTTCTTGGGACTTCCCCTACGAGCAGTACTTC

d_call: NA
clone_size: NA
v_call: TRBV11-3
j_call: TRBJ2-7
cdr3_aa: CASSKEGGLEQYF
cdr3_nt: TGTGCCAGCAGCAAGGAGGGTGGGCTCGAGCAGTACTTC

d_call: NA
clone_size: NA
v_call: TRBV6-2/TRBV6-3
j_call: TRBJ1-1
cdr3_aa: CASSTGRQIMNTEAFF
cdr3_nt: TGTGCCAGCAGTACCGGGCGGCAAATCATGAACACTGAAGCTTTCTTT

d_call: NA
clone_size: few
v_call: TRBV5-1
j_call: TRBJ1-2
cdr3_aa: CASRTANYGYTF
cdr3_nt: TGCGCCAGCAGGACGGCTAACTATGGCTACACCTTC

d_call: NA
clone_size: NA
v_call: TRBV21-1
j_call: TRBJ1-1
cdr3_aa: CASSKGRGGGPPGDTEAFF
cdr3_nt: TGTGCCAGCAGCAAAGGCCGCGGGGGTGGACCCCCAGGGGACACTGAAGCTTTCTTT

d_call: TRBD2
clone_size: NA
v_call: TRBV7-9
j_call: TRBJ2-1
cdr3_aa: CASSHNLAGADNEQFF
cdr3_nt: TGTGCCAGCAGCCACAATCTAGCGGGGGCCGACAATGAGCAGTTCTTC

d_call: TRBD2
clone_size: once
v_call: TRBV27
j_call: TRBJ2-3
cdr3_aa: CASSSPFTRLAGVRTDTQYF
cdr3_nt: TGTGCCAGCAGTTCACCCTTCACAAGACTAGCGGGAGTCCGGACAGATACGCAGTATTTT

d_call: NA
clone_size: NA
v_call: TRBV5-6
j_call: TRBJ2-1
cdr3_aa: CASSPGVNEQFF
cdr3_nt: TGTGCCAGCAGTCCTGGAGTCAATGAGCAGTTCTTC

d_call: NA
clone_size: NA
v_call: TRBV2
j_call: TRBJ1-4
cdr3_aa: CASSGSNGSEKLFF
cdr3_nt: TGTGCCAGCAGTGGGTCGAACGGAAGTGAAAAACTGTTTTTT

d_call: NA
clone_size: NA
v_call: TRBV25-1
j_call: TRBJ1-4
cdr3_aa: CASSDRRTDIGYGKLFF
cdr3_nt: TGTGCCAGCAGTGACAGAAGGACGGATATTGGTTACGGAAAACTGTTTTTT

d_call: NA
clone_size: once
v_call: TRBV28
j_call: TRBJ2-1
cdr3_aa: CASLGSGGISYNEQFF
cdr3_nt: TGTGCCAGCCTCGGAAGCGGCGGGATCTCCTACAATGAGCAGTTCTTC

d_call: NA
clone_size: NA
v_call: TRBV19
j_call: TRBJ2-4
cdr3_aa: CASRNRGGANIQYF
cdr3_nt: TGTGCCAGTAGGAACAGGGGGGGGGCCAACATTCAGTACTTC

d_call: TRBD2
clone_size: NA
v_call: TRBV5-1
j_call: TRBJ2-7
cdr3_aa: CASSLRRGAGGSSYEQYF
cdr3_nt: TGCGCCAGCAGCTTGAGGCGGGGGGCCGGGGGTAGCTCCTACGAGCAGTACTTC

d_call: NA
clone_size: once
v_call: TRBV28
j_call: TRBJ2-7
cdr3_aa: CASTDGGNLLGQYF
cdr3_nt: TGTGCCAGCACTGATGGGGGAAATCTACTAGGGCAGTACTTC

d_call: NA
clone_size: NA
v_call: TRBV6-5
j_call: TRBJ2-7
cdr3_aa: CASSYRVAYEQYF
cdr3_nt: TGTGCCAGCAGCTACAGGGTTGCCTACGAGCAGTACTTC

d_call: TRBD1
clone_size: NA
v_call: TRBV7-9
j_call: TRBJ2-7
cdr3_aa: CASNTGDRGGEQYF
cdr3_nt: TGTGCCAGCAATACGGGGGACAGGGGAGGTGAGCAGTACTTC

d_call: NA
clone_size: NA
v_call: TRBV7-9
j_call: TRBJ2-5
cdr3_aa: CASSLGGLAQETQYF
cdr3_nt: TGTGCCAGCAGCTTGGGCGGGCTAGCGCAAGAGACCCAGTACTTC

d_call: NA
clone_size: NA
v_call: TRBV6-5
j_call: TRBJ1-2
cdr3_aa: CASSYSAGNYGYTF
cdr3_nt: TGTGCCAGCAGTTACTCGGCAGGAAACTATGGCTACACCTTC

d_call: NA
clone_size: once
v_call: TRBV2
j_call: TRBJ2-4
cdr3_aa: CASSEGKRVGDIQYF
cdr3_nt: TGTGCCAGCAGTGAAGGCAAAAGGGTGGGGGACATTCAGTACTTC

d_call: TRBD1
clone_size: NA
v_call: TRBV29-1
j_call: TRBJ1-4
cdr3_aa: CSVVKQGEEKLFF
cdr3_nt: TGCAGCGTTGTAAAACAGGGGGAAGAAAAACTGTTTTTT

d_call: NA
clone_size: NA
v_call: TRBV21-1
j_call: TRBJ1-3
cdr3_aa: CASPREGSSGNTIYF
cdr3_nt: TGTGCCAGCCCTAGGGAGGGGAGCTCTGGAAACACCATATATTTT

d_call: NA
clone_size: NA
v_call: TRBV3-1/TRBV3-2
j_call: TRBJ1-1
cdr3_aa: CASSQEWQGAGTEAFF
cdr3_nt: TGTGCCAGCAGCCAAGAATGGCAGGGTGCGGGCACTGAAGCTTTCTTT

d_call: TRBD1
clone_size: NA
v_call: TRBV15
j_call: TRBJ2-1
cdr3_aa: CATSRNRDRGGREQFF
cdr3_nt: TGTGCCACCAGCAGAAACCGGGACAGGGGTGGACGTGAGCAGTTCTTC

d_call: NA
clone_size: NA
v_call: TRBV28
j_call: TRBJ1-1
cdr3_aa: CATKGGGGHLRGTEAFF
cdr3_nt: TGTGCCACTAAGGGGGGGGGAGGTCACCTCCGGGGCACTGAAGCTTTCTTT

d_call: TRBD1
clone_size: NA
v_call: TRBV5-4
j_call: TRBJ2-5
cdr3_aa: CASRSGQKETQYF
cdr3_nt: TGTGCCAGCAGATCGGGACAGAAAGAGACCCAGTACTTC

d_call: TRBD2
clone_size: once
v_call: TRBV5-4
j_call: TRBJ2-1
cdr3_aa: CASSASGRLHNEQFF
cdr3_nt: TGTGCCAGCAGCGCCAGCGGGAGACTTCACAATGAGCAGTTCTTC

d_call: NA
clone_size: once
v_call: TRBV10-3
j_call: TRBJ1-5
cdr3_aa: CAIRDGFNQPQHF
cdr3_nt: TGTGCCATCAGGGACGGTTTCAATCAGCCCCAGCATTTT

d_call: NA
clone_size: NA
v_call: TRBV18
j_call: TRBJ2-2
cdr3_aa: CASCREAGELFF
cdr3_nt: TGTGCCAGCTGTCGCGAGGCCGGGGAGCTGTTTTTT

d_call: TRBD2
clone_size: NA
v_call: TRBV18
j_call: TRBJ2-2
cdr3_aa: CASSPPGLAATGELFF
cdr3_nt: TGTGCCAGCTCACCACCGGGACTAGCGGCCACCGGGGAGCTGTTTTTT

d_call: TRBD2
clone_size: NA
v_call: TRBV4-1
j_call: TRBJ2-3
cdr3_aa: CASSQDNLAGGGDTQYF
cdr3_nt: TGCGCCAGCAGCCAAGATAATTTGGCGGGAGGAGGGGATACGCAGTATTTT

d_call: TRBD2
clone_size: NA
v_call: TRBV5-1
j_call: TRBJ2-7
cdr3_aa: CASSLGTSFTYEQYF
cdr3_nt: TGCGCCAGCAGCTTGGGGACTAGCTTCACCTACGAGCAGTACTTC

d_call: NA
clone_size: NA
v_call: TRBV30
j_call: TRBJ1-4
cdr3_aa: CAWSGVRWRGRGSEKLFF
cdr3_nt: TGTGCCTGGAGTGGAGTCCGGTGGCGGGGGCGCGGAAGTGAAAAACTGTTTTTT

d_call: NA
clone_size: NA
v_call: TRBV6-1
j_call: TRBJ2-1
cdr3_aa: CASSEWVALNYNEQFF
cdr3_nt: TGTGCCAGCAGTGAATGGGTAGCGCTGAACTACAATGAGCAGTTCTTC

d_call: NA
clone_size: NA
v_call: TRBV28
j_call: TRBJ2-2
cdr3_aa: CASSSPTGRMNTGELFF
cdr3_nt: TGTGCCAGCAGTTCCCCCACCGGACGGATGAACACCGGGGAGCTGTTTTTT

d_call: TRBD1
clone_size: NA
v_call: TRBV5-1
j_call: TRBJ2-5
cdr3_aa: CASSRTGEETQYF
cdr3_nt: TGCGCCAGCAGTAGAACAGGGGAAGAGACCCAGTACTTC

d_call: NA
clone_size: NA
v_call: TRBV5-1
j_call: TRBJ1-4
cdr3_aa: CASSYHGEVNEKLFF
cdr3_nt: TGCGCCAGCAGCTACCACGGGGAGGTCAATGAAAAACTGTTTTTT

d_call: NA
clone_size: NA
v_call: TRBV5-1
j_call: TRBJ2-7
cdr3_aa: CARDFSGTPHYEQYF
cdr3_nt: TGCGCCAGAGATTTTTCCGGGACACCACACTACGAGCAGTACTTC

d_call: TRBD1
clone_size: NA
v_call: TRBV25-1
j_call: TRBJ1-5
cdr3_aa: CASSESRTGASNQPQHF
cdr3_nt: TGTGCCAGCAGTGAATCTCGGACAGGGGCTAGCAATCAGCCCCAGCATTTT

d_call: TRBD1
clone_size: NA
v_call: TRBV6-5
j_call: TRBJ1-1
cdr3_aa: CASSYRGTGVNTEAFF
cdr3_nt: TGTGCCAGCAGTTACCGCGGGACAGGGGTCAACACTGAAGCTTTCTTT

d_call: NA
clone_size: once
v_call: TRBV5-1
j_call: TRBJ2-1
cdr3_aa: CASSLVTASNEQFF
cdr3_nt: TGCGCCAGCAGCTTGGTGACAGCTAGCAATGAGCAGTTCTTC

d_call: NA
clone_size: NA
v_call: TRBV12-3/TRBV12-4
j_call: TRBJ1-2
cdr3_aa: CASRNALGRGYTF
cdr3_nt: TGTGCCAGCAGAAACGCATTGGGGCGCGGCTACACCTTC

d_call: NA
clone_size: NA
v_call: TRBV25-1
j_call: TRBJ2-1
cdr3_aa: CASSESKAGPGKQFF
cdr3_nt: TGTGCCAGCAGTGAATCCAAAGCAGGGCCGGGAAAGCAGTTCTTC

d_call: TRBD1
clone_size: NA
v_call: TRBV2
j_call: TRBJ1-2
cdr3_aa: CASSIQGGYGYTF
cdr3_nt: TGTGCCAGCAGCATTCAGGGGGGCTATGGCTACACCTTC

d_call: NA
clone_size: NA
v_call: TRBV6-2/TRBV6-3
j_call: TRBJ2-2
cdr3_aa: CASSYARRTPGTSNTGELFF
cdr3_nt: TGTGCCAGCAGTTACGCCAGGCGCACTCCCGGGACATCGAACACCGGGGAGCTGTTTTTT

d_call: TRBD1
clone_size: NA
v_call: TRBV28
j_call: TRBJ1-5
cdr3_aa: CASSSSGGAGNQPQHF
cdr3_nt: TGTGCCAGCAGTTCGTCAGGGGGCGCGGGCAATCAGCCCCAGCATTTT